What follows describes a single T cell receptor beta chain. The antigen remains undetermined. The V end was cut by 3 bases, the J end by 5 bases, with 8 bases between. The germline gives CDR1 MNHNS, CDR2 SASEGT. CDR3 length: 14 amino acids. The record originates from a study of T cell responses to AZD1222 COVID-19 vaccine. Findings and caveats of the study: Donor demographics were predominantly white British with a female majority; clonal diversity may be underestimated. AZD1222 recipients seropositive at baseline numbered only five or six. The repertoires were collected only after the peak T cell response.

Measured with immunoSEQ multiplex PCR; TCRdb has only the in-frame clones, and not every one. This table has 95,000 to 110,000 clones, about 85% appearing once. Timing groups of about 4 and about 12 weeks for second doses were pooled. The gene calls are TRBV6-1 and TRBJ2-6; D gene unclear. Sequenced material: peripheral blood, taken 28 days after the second AZD1222 dose. This sequence was found in an adult who received the AZD1222 COVID-19 vaccine. This chain's CDR3 is CASSDLTRANVLTF. The CDR3 nucleotides read TGTGCCAGCAGTGACCTAACTCGGGCCAACGTCCTGACTTTC.